This TCR beta chain was observed in a study of blood T cell repertoires in COVID-19. About the study: Sources were T cells, B-cell-depleted T cells, or PBMCs; the material itself was cDNA or gDNA.

As processed by the authors: Cell counts per sample came from amplifying reference gene primers. Assay: immunoSEQ multiplex PCR; the TCRdb copy retains only in-frame clones and omits some. The DNA gave D and trimming, while V, J and clone size come from that table. The data show about 150,000 clones, roughly 81% seen once. Enrolment of Seattle patients took place during active infection, and they were followed longitudinally. In this sample, this clone turned up once. The origin of this receptor is a woman aged 80 or over with COVID-19, enrolled during active disease. Sample: peripheral blood.

The CDR3 sequence: CASSDGLARQSTDTQYF. For the CDR3, the DNA is TGTGCCAGCAGTGATGGACTAGCGAGACAGAGCACAGATACGCAGTATTTT. The chain recombines TRBV6-4 with TRBJ2-3, with TRBD2 matching over 9 bases. V lost 3 bases, J lost 0 bases, and 7 bases stayed unmatched. From germline, CDR1 is MRHNA and CDR2 SNTAGT. CDR3 length equals 17 residues.